This T cell receptor (beta chain) was sequenced during a study of T cells in localized non-small cell lung cancer. Study results and caveats: Higher adjacent-lung clonality was associated with shorter survival. Clonality of T cells reached its maximum in uninvolved adjacent lung, surpassing tumor. Sequencing was limited to one tumor region, leaving the possibility of heterogeneity open.

V was shortened by 3 bases and J by 6 bases, with 15 bases between the two germline ends. The germline CDR1 and CDR2 sequences are SGHAT and FQDESV (reference sequence). The CDR3 loop spans 14 amino acids. With respect to this clone: The antigen remains unidentified.

TCRdb keeps only in-frame clones here, not all; method: immunoSEQ multiplex PCR. The table includes about 53,000 clones, roughly 83% detected once. The V call is TRBV11-1, the J call TRBJ2-7; D is uncertain. The sample here was peripheral blood mononuclear cells, taken before any cancer treatment. This clonotype was obtained from a man between 40 and 75 years old with stage III lung adenocarcinoma. CDR3 DNA sequence: TGTGCCAGCAGCTTGGGTCGAGAGACGGGCGAGCAGTACTTC. Its translation: CASSLGRETGEQYF.